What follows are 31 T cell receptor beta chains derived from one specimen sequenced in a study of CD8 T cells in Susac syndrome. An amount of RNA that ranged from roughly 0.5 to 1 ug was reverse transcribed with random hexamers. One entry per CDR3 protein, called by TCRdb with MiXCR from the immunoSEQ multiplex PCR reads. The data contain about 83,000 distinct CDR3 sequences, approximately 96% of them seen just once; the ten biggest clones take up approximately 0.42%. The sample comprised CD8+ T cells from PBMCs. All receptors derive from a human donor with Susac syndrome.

CDR3 protein: CSASGDQDRADQPQHF. As DNA, the CDR3 is TGCAGTGCTTCGGGGGACCAAGACAGGGCGGATCAGCCCCAGCATTTT. The chain joins TRBV20-1 to TRBJ1-5, with 7 bases matching TRBD1. With 5 bases clipped from V and 5 bases from J, the junction kept 15 bases outside the gene matches. Germline assignment: CDR1 DFQATT and CDR2 SNEGSKA (reference sequence). The CDR3 has 16 amino acids.

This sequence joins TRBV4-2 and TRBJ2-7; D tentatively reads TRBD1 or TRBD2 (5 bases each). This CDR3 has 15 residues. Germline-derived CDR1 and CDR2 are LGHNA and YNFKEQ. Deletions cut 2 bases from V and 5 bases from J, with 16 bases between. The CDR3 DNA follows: TGTGCCAGCAGCCAAACCGGGGCCGGGGAGCACGAGCAGTACTTC. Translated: CASSQTGAGEHEQYF.

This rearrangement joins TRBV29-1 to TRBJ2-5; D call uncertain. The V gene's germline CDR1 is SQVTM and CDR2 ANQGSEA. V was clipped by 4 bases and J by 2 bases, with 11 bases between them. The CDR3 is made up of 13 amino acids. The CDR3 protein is CSVGGRKQETQYF. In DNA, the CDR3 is TGCAGCGTTGGGGGTCGGAAGCAAGAGACCCAGTACTTC. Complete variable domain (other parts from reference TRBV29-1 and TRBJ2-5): SAVISQKPSRDICQRGTSLTIQCQVDSQVTMMFWYRQQPGQSLTLIATANQGSEATYESGFVIDKFPISRPNLTFSTLTVSNMSPEDSSIYLCSVGGRKQETQYFGPGTRLLVL.

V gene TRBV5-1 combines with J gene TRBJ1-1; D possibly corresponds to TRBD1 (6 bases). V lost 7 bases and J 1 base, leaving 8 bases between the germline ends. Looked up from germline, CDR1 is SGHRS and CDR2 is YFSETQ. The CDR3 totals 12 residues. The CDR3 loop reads CASVGGNTEAFF. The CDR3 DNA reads TGCGCCAGCGTAGGGGGGAACACTGAAGCTTTCTTT.

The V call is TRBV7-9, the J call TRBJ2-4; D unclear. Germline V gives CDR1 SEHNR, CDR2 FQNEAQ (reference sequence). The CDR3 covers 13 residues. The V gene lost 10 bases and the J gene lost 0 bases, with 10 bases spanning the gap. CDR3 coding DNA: TGTGCCACTAGAGGTCTAGCCAAAAACATTCAGTACTTC. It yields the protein CATRGLAKNIQYF.

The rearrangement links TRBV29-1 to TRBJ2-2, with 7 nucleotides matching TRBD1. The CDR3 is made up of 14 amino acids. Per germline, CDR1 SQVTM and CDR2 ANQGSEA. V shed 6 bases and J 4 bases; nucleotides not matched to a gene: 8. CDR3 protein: CSVSETGSTGELFF. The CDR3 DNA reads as TGCAGCGTCTCTGAGACAGGGAGCACCGGGGAGCTGTTTTTT.

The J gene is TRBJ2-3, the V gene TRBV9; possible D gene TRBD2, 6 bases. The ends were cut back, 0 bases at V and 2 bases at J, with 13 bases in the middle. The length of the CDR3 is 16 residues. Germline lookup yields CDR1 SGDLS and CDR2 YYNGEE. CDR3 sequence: CASSVEGTPYTDTQYF. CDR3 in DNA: TGTGCCAGCAGCGTAGAGGGGACTCCCTACACAGATACGCAGTATTTT. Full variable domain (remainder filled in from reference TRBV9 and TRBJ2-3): DSGVTQTPKHLITATGQRVTLRCSPRSGDLSVYWYQQSLDQGLQFLIQYYNGEERAKGNILERFSAQQFPDLHSELNLSSLELGDSALYFCASSVEGTPYTDTQYFGPGTRLTVL.

The CDR3 coding sequence is TGTGCCAGCAGCCACACGGGACTAGCGGGGCCCAATGAGCAGTTCTTC. This gives the protein CASSHTGLAGPNEQFF. The chain has TRBV14 and TRBJ2-1; 13 nucleotides align to TRBD2. The V and J ends lost 3 bases and 6 bases, in that order; junction bases with no gene match: 5. The CDR3 is 16 amino acids. Per the germline V gene, CDR1 is SGHDN and CDR2 is FVKESK.

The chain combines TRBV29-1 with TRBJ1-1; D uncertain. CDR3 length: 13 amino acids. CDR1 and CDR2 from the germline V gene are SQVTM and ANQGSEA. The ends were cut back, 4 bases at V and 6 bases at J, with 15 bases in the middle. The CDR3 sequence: CSVALGEWAEAFF. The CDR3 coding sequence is TGCAGCGTTGCACTAGGCGAATGGGCTGAAGCTTTCTTT.

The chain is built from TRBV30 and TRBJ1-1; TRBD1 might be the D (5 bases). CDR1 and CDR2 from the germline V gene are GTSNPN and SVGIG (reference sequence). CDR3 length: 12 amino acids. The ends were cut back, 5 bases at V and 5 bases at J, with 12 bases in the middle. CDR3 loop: CAWAGGWTEAFF. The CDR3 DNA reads TGTGCCTGGGCGGGGGGGTGGACTGAAGCTTTCTTT.

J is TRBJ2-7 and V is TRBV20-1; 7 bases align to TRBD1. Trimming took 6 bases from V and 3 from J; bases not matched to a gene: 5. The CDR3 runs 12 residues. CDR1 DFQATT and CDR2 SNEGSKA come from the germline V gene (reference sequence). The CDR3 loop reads CSAWQGDYEQYV. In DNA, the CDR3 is TGCAGTGCCTGGCAGGGGGACTACGAGCAGTACGTC.

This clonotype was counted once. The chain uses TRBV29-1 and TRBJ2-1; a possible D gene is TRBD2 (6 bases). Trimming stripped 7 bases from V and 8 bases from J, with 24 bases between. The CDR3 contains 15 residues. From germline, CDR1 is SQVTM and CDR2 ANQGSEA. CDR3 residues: CSETSGTGRGDEQFF. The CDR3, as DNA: TGCAGCGAAACTTCCGGGACCGGGAGAGGGGATGAGCAGTTCTTC.

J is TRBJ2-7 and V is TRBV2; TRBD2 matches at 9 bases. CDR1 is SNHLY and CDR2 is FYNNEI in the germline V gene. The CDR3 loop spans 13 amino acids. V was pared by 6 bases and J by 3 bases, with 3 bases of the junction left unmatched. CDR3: CASRETSGYEQYF. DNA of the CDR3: TGTGCCAGCAGGGAGACTAGCGGCTACGAGCAGTACTTC.

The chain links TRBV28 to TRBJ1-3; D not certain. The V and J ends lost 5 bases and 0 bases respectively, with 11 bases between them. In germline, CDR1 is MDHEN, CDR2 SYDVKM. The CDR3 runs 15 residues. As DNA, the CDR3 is TGTGCCAGCAGTCTTGACATGTCCTCTGGAAACACCATATATTTT. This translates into CASSLDMSSGNTIYF.

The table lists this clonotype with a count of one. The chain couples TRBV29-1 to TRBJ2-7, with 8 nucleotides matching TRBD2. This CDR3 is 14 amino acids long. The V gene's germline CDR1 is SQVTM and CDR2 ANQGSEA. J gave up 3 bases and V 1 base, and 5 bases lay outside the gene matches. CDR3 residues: CSVEGAGEHYEQYF. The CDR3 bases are TGCAGCGTTGAAGGAGCGGGAGAACACTACGAGCAGTACTTC.

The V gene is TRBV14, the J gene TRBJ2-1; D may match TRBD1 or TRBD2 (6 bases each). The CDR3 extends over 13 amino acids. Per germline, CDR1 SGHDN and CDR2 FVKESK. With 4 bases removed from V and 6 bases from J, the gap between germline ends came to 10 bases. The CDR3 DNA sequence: TGTGCCAGCAGCCTACAGGGACTCAATGAGCAGTTCTTC. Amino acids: CASSLQGLNEQFF.

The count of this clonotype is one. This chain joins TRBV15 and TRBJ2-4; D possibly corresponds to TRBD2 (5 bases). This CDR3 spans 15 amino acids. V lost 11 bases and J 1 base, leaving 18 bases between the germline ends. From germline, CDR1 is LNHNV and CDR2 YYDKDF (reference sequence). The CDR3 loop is CAPPRPRGAKNIQYF. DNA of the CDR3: TGTGCCCCCCCTCGCCCCCGAGGGGCCAAAAACATTCAGTACTTC.

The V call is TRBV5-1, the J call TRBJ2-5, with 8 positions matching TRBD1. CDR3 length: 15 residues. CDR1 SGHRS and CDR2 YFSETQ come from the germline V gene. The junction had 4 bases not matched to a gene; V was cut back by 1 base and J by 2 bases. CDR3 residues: CASSLIRTGQETQYF. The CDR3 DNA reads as TGCGCCAGCAGCTTGATCCGGACAGGGCAAGAGACCCAGTACTTC.

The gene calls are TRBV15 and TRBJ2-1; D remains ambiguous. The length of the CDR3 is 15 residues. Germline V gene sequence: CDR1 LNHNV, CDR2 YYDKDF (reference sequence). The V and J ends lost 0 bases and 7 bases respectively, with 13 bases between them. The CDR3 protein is CATSRDLYAGNEQFF. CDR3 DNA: TGTGCCACCAGCAGAGATCTTTATGCTGGTAATGAGCAGTTCTTC.

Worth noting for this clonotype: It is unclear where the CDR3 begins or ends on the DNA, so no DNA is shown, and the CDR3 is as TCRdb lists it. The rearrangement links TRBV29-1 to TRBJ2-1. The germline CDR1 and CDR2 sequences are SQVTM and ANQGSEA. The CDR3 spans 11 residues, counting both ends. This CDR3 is CSVVGLSGQFF.

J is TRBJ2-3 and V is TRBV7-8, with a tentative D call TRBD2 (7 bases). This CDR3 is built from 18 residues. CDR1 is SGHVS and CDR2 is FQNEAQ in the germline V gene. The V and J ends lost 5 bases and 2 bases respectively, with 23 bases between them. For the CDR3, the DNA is TGTGCCAGCAGCCTCATAGGGGGGGCGGGGCGAAACACAGATACGCAGTATTTT. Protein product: CASSLIGGAGRNTDTQYF.

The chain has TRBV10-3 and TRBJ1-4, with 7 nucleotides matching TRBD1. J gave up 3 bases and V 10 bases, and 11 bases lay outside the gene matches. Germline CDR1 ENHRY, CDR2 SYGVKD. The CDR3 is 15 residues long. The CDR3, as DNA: TGTGCCACCACCCCCGACAGGGCGGCTAATGAAAAACTGTTTTTT. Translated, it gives CATTPDRAANEKLFF.

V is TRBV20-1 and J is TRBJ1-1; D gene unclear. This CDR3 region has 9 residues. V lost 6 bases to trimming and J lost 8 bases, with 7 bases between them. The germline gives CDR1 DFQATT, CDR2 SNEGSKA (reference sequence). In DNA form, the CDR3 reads TGCAGTGCACATTGGGAAGCTTTCTTT. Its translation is CSAHWEAFF.

The CDR3 loop is CASSFSSRHNEQFF. Here the CDR3 DNA reads TGTGCCAGCAGTTTCAGTTCCCGACACAATGAGCAGTTCTTC. This sequence joins TRBV27 and TRBJ2-1; D is unresolved. V shed 3 bases and J shed 5 bases, with 11 bases lying between them. Germline V gene sequence: CDR1 MNHEY, CDR2 SMNVEV (reference sequence). The CDR3 is 14 amino acids.

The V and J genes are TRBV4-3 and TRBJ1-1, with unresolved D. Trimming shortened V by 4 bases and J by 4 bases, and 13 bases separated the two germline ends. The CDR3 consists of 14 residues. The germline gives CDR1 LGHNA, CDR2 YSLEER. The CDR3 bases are TGCGCCAGCAGCCCCCCCGGATTGGGCACTGAAGCTTTCTTT. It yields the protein CASSPPGLGTEAFF.

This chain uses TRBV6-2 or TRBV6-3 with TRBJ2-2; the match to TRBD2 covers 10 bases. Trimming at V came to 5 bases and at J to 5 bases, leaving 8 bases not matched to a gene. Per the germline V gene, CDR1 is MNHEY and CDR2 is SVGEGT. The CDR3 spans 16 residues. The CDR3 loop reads CASSPVAGGGTGELFF. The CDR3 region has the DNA TGTGCCAGCAGTCCGGTAGCGGGAGGCGGTACCGGGGAGCTGTTTTTT.

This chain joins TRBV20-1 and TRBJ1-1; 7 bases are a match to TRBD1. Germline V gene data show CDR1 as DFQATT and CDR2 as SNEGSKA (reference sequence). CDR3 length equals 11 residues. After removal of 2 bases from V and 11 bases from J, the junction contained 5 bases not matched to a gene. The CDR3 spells CSARPQGEAFF. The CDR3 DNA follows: TGCAGTGCTAGACCTCAGGGGGAGGCTTTCTTT.

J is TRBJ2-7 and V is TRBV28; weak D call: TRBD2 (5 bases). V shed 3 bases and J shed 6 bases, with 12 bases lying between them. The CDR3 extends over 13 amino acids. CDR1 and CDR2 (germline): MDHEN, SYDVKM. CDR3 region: CASSLVLAREQYF. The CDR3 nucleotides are TGTGCCAGCAGTTTGGTTCTAGCACGCGAGCAGTACTTC.

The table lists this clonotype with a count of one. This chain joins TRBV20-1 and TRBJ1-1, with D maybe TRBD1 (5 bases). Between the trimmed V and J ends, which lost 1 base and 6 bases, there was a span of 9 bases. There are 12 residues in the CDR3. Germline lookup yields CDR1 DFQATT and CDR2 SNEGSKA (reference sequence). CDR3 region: CSARGWGAEAFF. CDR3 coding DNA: TGCAGTGCTAGAGGTTGGGGGGCTGAAGCTTTCTTT.

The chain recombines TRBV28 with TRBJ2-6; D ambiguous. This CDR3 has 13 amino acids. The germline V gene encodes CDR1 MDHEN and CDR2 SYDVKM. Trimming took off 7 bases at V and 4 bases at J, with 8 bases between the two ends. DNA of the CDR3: TGTGCCAGCATCCCCGAGGGGGCCAACGTCCTGACTTTC. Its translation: CASIPEGANVLTF.

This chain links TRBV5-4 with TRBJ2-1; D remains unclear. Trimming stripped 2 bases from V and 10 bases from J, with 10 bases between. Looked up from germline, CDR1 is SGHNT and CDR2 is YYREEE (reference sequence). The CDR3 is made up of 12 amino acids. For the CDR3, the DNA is TGTGCCAGCAGCTTTGGTGGGCCCGAGCAGTTCTTC. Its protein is CASSFGGPEQFF.